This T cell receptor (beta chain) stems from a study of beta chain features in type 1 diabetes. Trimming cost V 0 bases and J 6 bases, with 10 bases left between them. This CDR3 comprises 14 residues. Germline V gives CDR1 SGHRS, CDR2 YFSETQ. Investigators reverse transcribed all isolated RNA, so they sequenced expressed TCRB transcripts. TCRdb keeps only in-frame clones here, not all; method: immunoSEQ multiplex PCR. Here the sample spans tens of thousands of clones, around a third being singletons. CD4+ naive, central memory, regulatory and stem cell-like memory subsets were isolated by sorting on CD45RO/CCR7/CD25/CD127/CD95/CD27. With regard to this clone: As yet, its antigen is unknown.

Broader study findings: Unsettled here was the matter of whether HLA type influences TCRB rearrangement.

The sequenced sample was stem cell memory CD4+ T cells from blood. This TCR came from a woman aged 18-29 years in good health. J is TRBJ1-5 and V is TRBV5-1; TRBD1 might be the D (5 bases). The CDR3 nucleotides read TGCGCCAGCAGCTTGGATCAGGGAGGTCAGCCCCAGCATTTT. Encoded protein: CASSLDQGGQPQHF.